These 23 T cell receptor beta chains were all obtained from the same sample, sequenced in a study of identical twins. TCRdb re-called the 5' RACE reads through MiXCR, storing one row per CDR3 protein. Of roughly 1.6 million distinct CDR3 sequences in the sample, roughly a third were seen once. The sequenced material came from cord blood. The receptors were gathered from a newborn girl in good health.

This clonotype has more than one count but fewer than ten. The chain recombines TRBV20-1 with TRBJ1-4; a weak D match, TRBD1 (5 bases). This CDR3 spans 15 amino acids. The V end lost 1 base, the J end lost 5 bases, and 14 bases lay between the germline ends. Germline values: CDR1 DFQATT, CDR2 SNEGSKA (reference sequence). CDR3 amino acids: CSARGSGKGNEKLFF. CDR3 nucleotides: TGCAGTGCTAGAGGATCGGGGAAGGGGAATGAAAAACTGTTTTTT.

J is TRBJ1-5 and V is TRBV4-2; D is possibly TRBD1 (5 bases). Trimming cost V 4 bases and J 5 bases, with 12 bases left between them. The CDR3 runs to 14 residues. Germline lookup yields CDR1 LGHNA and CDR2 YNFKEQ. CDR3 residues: CASSLGVEDQPQHF. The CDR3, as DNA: TGTGCCAGCAGCCTAGGGGTTGAGGATCAGCCCCAGCATTTT.

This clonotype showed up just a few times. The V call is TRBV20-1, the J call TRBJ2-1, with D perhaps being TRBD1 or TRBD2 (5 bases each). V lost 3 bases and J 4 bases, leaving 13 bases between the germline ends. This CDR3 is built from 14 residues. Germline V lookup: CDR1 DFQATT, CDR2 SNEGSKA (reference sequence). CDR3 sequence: CSASHSGPYNEQFF. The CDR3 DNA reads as TGCAGTGCTAGCCATTCGGGACCATACAATGAGCAGTTCTTC.

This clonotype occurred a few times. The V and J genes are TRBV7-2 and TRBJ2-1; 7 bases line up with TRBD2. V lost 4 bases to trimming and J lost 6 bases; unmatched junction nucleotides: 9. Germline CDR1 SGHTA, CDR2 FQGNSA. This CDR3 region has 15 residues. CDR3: CASSSSTSLFNEQFF. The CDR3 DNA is TGTGCCAGCAGCTCGTCGACTAGCTTATTCAATGAGCAGTTCTTC. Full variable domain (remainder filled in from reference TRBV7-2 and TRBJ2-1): GAGVSQSPSNKVTEKGKDVELRCDPISGHTALYWYRQSLGQGLEFLIYFQGNSAPDKSGLPSDRFSAERTGGSVSTLTIQRTQQEDSAVYLCASSSSTSLFNEQFFGPGTRLTVL.

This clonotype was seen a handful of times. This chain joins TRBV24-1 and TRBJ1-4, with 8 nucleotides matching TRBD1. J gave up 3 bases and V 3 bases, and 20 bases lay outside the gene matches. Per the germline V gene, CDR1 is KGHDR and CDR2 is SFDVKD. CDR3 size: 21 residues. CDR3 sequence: CATSDPLQAPHRQGPNEKLFF. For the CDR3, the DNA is TGTGCCACCAGTGATCCGCTACAAGCCCCCCACCGACAGGGGCCTAATGAAAAACTGTTTTTT.

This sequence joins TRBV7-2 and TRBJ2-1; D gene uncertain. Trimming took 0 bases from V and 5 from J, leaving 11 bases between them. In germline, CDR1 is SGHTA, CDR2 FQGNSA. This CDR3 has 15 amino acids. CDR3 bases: TGTGCCAGCAGCTTAGCGCCCAACACAAACAATGAGCAGTTCTTC. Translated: CASSLAPNTNNEQFF.

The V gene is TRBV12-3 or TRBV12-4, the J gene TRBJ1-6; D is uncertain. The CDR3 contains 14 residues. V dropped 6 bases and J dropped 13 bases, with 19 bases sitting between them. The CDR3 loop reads CASSTAPVSSPLHF. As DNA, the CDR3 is TGTGCCAGCAGCACCGCGCCCGTGAGTTCCCCCCTCCACTTT.

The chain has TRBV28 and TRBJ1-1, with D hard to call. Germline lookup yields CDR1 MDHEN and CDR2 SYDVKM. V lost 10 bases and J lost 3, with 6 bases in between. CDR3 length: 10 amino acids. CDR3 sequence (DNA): TGTGCCACGCAGGACACTGAAGCTTTCTTT. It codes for CATQDTEAFF.

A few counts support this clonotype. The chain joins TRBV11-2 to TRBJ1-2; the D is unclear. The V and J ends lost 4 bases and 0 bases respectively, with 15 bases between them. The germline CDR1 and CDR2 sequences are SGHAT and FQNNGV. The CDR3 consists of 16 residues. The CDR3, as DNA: TGTGCCAGCAGCTCATATATTAGGTACTCTAACTATGGCTACACCTTC. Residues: CASSSYIRYSNYGYTF. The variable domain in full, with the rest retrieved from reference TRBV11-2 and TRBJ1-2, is EAGVAQSPRYKIIEKRQSVAFWCNPISGHATLYWYQQILGQGPKLLIQFQNNGVVDDSQLPKDRFSAERLKGVDSTLKIQPAKLEDSAVYLCASSSYIRYSNYGYTFGSGTRLTVV.

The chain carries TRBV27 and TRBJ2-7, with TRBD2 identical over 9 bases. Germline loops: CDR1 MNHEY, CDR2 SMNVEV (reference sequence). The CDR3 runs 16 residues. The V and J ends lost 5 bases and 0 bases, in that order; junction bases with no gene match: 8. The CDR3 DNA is TGTGCCAGCAGTCCCTCCCTAGCGGGAATCTCCTACGAGCAGTACTTC. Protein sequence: CASSPSLAGISYEQYF.

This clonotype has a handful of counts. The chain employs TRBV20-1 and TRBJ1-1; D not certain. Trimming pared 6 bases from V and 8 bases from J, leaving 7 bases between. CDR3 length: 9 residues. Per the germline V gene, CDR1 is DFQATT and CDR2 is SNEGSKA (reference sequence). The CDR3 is CSAQMEAFF. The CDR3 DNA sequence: TGCAGTGCCCAAATGGAAGCTTTCTTT.

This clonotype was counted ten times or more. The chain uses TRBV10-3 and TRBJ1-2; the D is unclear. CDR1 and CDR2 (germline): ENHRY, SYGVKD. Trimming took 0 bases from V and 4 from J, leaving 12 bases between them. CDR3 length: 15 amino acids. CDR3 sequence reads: CAISESMRAAYGYTF. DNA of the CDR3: TGTGCCATCAGTGAGTCTATGAGGGCTGCCTATGGCTACACCTTC.

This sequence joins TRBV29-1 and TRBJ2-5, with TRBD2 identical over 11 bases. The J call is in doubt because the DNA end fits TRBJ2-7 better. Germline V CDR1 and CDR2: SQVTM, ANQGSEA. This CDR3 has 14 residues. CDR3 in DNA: TGCAGCGTTGAAGGGCTAGCGGGAGGAGACGAGCAGTACTTC. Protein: CSVEGLAGGDEQYF.

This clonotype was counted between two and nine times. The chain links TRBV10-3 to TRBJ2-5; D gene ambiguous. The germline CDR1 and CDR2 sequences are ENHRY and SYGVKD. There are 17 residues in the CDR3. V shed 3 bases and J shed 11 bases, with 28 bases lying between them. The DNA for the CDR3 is TGTGCCATCAGTGAAGCGTTAAAGAGGATTGGAGATAATGAGCAGTACTTC. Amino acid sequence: CAISEALKRIGDNEQYF.

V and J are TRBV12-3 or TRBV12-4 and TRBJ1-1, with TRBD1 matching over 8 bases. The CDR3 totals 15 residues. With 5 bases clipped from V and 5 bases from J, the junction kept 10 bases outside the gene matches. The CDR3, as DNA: TGTGCCAGCAGTCTCTCCGGGACAGGTAGTACTGAAGCTTTCTTT. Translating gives CASSLSGTGSTEAFF.

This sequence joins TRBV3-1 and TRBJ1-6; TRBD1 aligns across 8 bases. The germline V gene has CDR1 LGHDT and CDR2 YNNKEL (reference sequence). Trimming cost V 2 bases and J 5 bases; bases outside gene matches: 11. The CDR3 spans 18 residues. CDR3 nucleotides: TGTGCCAGCAGCCAAAGAACTGGGACAGGCAGGGATAATTCACCCCTCCACTTT. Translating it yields CASSQRTGTGRDNSPLHF.

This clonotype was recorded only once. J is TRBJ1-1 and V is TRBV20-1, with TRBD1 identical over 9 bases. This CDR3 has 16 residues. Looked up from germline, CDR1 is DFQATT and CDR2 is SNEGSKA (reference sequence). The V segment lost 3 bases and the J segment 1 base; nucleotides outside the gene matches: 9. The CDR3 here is CSASGGTGKWNTEAFF. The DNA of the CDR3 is TGCAGTGCTAGTGGGGGGACAGGGAAATGGAACACTGAAGCTTTCTTT.

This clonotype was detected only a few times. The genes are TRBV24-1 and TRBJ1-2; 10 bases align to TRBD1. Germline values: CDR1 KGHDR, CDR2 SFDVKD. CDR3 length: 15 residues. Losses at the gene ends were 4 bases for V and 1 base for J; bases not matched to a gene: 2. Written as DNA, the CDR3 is TGTGCCACCAGTGAGGACAGGGGGAATAACTATGGCTACACCTTC. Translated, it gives CATSEDRGNNYGYTF.

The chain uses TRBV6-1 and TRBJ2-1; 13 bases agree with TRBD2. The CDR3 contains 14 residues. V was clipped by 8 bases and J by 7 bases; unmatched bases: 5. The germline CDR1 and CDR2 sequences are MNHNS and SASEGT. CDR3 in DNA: TGTGCCAGCGGAAGACTAGCGGGAGGAAATGAGCAGTTCTTC. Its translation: CASGRLAGGNEQFF.

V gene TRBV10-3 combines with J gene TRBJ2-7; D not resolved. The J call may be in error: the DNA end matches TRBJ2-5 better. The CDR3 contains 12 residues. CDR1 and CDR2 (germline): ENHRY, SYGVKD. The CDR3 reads CAIRGLRETQYF. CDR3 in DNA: TGTGCCATCAGGGGCCTCCGAGAGACCCAGTACTTC.

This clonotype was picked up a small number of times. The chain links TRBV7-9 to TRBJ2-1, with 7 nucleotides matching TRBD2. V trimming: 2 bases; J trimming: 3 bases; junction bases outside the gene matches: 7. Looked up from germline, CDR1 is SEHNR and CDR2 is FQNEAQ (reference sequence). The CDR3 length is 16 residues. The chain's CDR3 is CASSLPRLADYNEQFF. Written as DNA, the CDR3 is TGTGCCAGCAGCTTACCGAGGCTAGCGGACTACAATGAGCAGTTCTTC.

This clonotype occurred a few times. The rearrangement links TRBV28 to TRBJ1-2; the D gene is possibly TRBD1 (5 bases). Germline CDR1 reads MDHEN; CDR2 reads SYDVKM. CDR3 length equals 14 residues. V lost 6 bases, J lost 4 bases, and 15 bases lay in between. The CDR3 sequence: CASRPQRGSYGYTF. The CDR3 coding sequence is TGTGCCAGCAGACCTCAGCGGGGGAGCTATGGCTACACCTTC.

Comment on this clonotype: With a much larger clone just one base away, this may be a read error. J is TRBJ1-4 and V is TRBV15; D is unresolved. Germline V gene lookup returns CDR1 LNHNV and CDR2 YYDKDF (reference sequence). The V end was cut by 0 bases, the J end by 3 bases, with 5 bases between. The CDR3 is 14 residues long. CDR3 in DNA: TGTGCCACCAGCAGAGATAGAGCTAATGAAAAACTGTTTTTT. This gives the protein CATSRDRANEKLFF.